The rows below give T cell receptor beta chains drawn from one sample of a study of blood T cell repertoires in COVID-19. Sequencing was performed with immunoSEQ multiplex PCR; in TCRdb, only in-frame clones are kept and a portion is missing. The table records about 200,000 clones, 86% of them present only once. Material: PBMCs or T cells enriched from blood (not recorded which). The receptors originated from a man aged 35-49 years with acute COVID-19. Both conserved end residues are part of each CDR3. The D gene is left open where the match is weak. Clone sizes are given selectively: once, few, many, or a class where the clone is expanded.

TRBV5-4	TRBD1	TRBJ1-4	-	CASSAGGTGIEKLFF	TGTGCCAGCAGCGCCGGAGGGACAGGGATTGAAAAACTGTTTTTT
TRBV5-1	-	TRBJ2-1	-	CASYLGVGLGEQFF	TGCGCCAGCTACCTCGGGGTAGGATTAGGTGAGCAGTTCTTC
TRBV14	-	TRBJ2-6	-	CASSQVAGANVLTF	TGTGCCAGCAGCCAAGTAGCGGGGGCCAACGTCCTGACTTTC
TRBV5-1	-	TRBJ1-1	-	CASSLFPGDRTEAFF	TGCGCCAGCAGCTTGTTTCCAGGGGATCGCACTGAAGCTTTCTTT
TRBV27	TRBD1	TRBJ2-2	-	CASSTGTGVAGELFF	TGTGCCAGCAGCACCGGGACAGGGGTGGCCGGGGAGCTGTTTTTT
TRBV10-3	TRBD2	TRBJ2-5	few	CATDPGTSGSRMGETQYF	TGTGCCACCGATCCCGGGACTAGCGGGAGCCGGATGGGGGAGACCCAGTACTTC
TRBV28	-	TRBJ2-3	-	CASSWAGTSTDTQYF	TGTGCCAGCAGTTGGGCGGGGACTAGCACAGATACGCAGTATTTT
TRBV6-5	-	TRBJ2-7	-	CASPAGAYEQYF	TGTGCCAGCCCAGCTGGGGCGTACGAGCAGTACTTC
TRBV19	TRBD1	TRBJ1-5	-	CASSTDREKANQPQHF	TGTGCCAGTAGTACTGACAGGGAGAAGGCAAATCAGCCCCAGCATTTT
TRBV19	-	TRBJ2-1	-	CASSMGHNEQFF	TGTGCCAGTAGTATGGGCCACAATGAGCAGTTCTTC
TRBV9	-	TRBJ2-7	-	CASSVFKYEQYF	TGTGCCAGCAGCGTATTCAAATACGAGCAGTACTTC
TRBV28	TRBD2	TRBJ2-5	-	CASSFSSGSGTQYF	TGTGCCAGCAGTTTCAGTAGCGGGAGTGGGACCCAGTACTTC
TRBV3-1/TRBV3-2	-	TRBJ2-7	-	CASSQVVGSYEQYF	TGTGCCAGCAGCCAAGTGGTCGGCTCCTACGAGCAGTACTTC
TRBV24-1	TRBD2	TRBJ2-6	-	CATSDDPGTAGESGANVLTF	TGTGCCACCAGTGATGACCCCGGGACGGCGGGGGAATCTGGGGCCAACGTCCTGACTTTC
TRBV5-4	TRBD1	TRBJ1-6	-	CASSLDRGQSPLHF	TGTGCCAGCAGCCTCGACAGGGGGCAATCACCCCTCCACTTT
TRBV5-3	TRBD2	TRBJ2-3	once	CARSLRREYQDTQYF	TGTGCCAGAAGCTTGAGGCGGGAGTACCAGGATACGCAGTATTTT
TRBV4-1	TRBD2	TRBJ2-7	-	CASSQDVASGGRAYEQYF	TGCGCCAGCAGCCAAGACGTAGCCAGTGGCGGGAGGGCCTACGAGCAGTACTTC
TRBV4-2	-	TRBJ2-1	-	CASSQDRFGNEQFF	TGTGCCAGCAGCCAAGACAGGTTCGGTAATGAGCAGTTCTTC
TRBV4-1	-	TRBJ1-1	-	CASSLGAMNTEAFF	TGCGCCAGCAGTCTTGGAGCTATGAACACTGAAGCTTTCTTT
TRBV11-2	-	TRBJ2-7	-	CASRSPGQSVGTNYEQYF	TGTGCCAGTCGGTCCCCGGGTCAATCGGTCGGGACAAACTACGAGCAGTACTTC
TRBV6-1	TRBD1	TRBJ2-3	few	CASSETGGGPDTQYF	TGTGCCAGCAGTGAAACAGGGGGCGGACCAGATACGCAGTATTTT
TRBV19	-	TRBJ1-2	-	CASSTQAYYGYTF	TGTGCCAGTAGTACACAGGCCTACTATGGCTACACCTTC
TRBV6-5	TRBD1	TRBJ2-7	-	CARLDMLRGTYEQYF	TGTGCCAGACTCGACATGCTCAGGGGGACCTACGAGCAGTACTTC
TRBV24-1	TRBD1	TRBJ2-5	-	CATSDVGTGGQETQYF	TGTGCCACCAGTGACGTAGGGACAGGGGGGCAGGAGACCCAGTACTTC
TRBV19	TRBD1	TRBJ1-5	once	CASSQGQPYNQPQHF	TGTGCCAGTAGCCAGGGACAGCCATACAATCAGCCCCAGCATTTT
TRBV10-1	-	TRBJ1-1	-	CASNFGGAGTEAFF	TGCGCCAGCAATTTTGGGGGCGCCGGCACTGAAGCTTTCTTT
TRBV14	TRBD1	TRBJ1-2	few	CASSPIDRGRYGYTF	TGTGCCAGCAGCCCCATCGACAGGGGAAGGTATGGCTACACCTTC
TRBV7-3	TRBD2	TRBJ2-1	-	CASSTGTSTYNEQFF	TGTGCCAGCAGCACCGGGACTAGCACCTACAATGAGCAGTTCTTC
TRBV5-5	TRBD1	TRBJ2-7	-	CASSLQGAKVYEQYF	TGTGCCAGCAGCTTGCAGGGGGCTAAGGTCTACGAGCAGTACTTC
TRBV6-6	TRBD2	TRBJ2-5	once	CASSGTGGETQYF	TGTGCCAGCAGTGGGACGGGAGGGGAGACCCAGTACTTC
TRBV2	TRBD1	TRBJ1-2	-	CARRTGNYGYTF	TGTGCCAGGAGGACAGGAAACTATGGCTACACCTTC
TRBV27	-	TRBJ2-1	-	CASSSGLFSSYNEQFF	TGTGCCAGCAGTTCGGGACTTTTTAGCTCCTACAATGAGCAGTTCTTC
TRBV5-1	-	TRBJ2-2	once	CASSLNWQGGSGELFF	TGCGCCAGCAGCTTGAATTGGCAGGGGGGTTCCGGGGAGCTGTTTTTT
TRBV18	TRBD1	TRBJ2-7	-	CASSPMGQGVSYEQYF	TGTGCCAGCTCACCTATGGGACAGGGAGTCTCCTACGAGCAGTACTTC
TRBV6-5	TRBD1	TRBJ1-2	-	CASSFTGEGYTF	TGTGCCAGCAGTTTTACAGGGGAAGGCTACACCTTC
TRBV30	-	TRBJ2-7	few	CAWSPQTGQYEQYF	TGTGCCTGGAGCCCACAGACCGGACAATACGAGCAGTACTTC
TRBV28	TRBD1	TRBJ2-7	-	CASSTGTVTYEQYF	TGTGCCAGCAGTACCGGGACAGTCACCTACGAGCAGTACTTC
TRBV7-9	-	TRBJ2-7	-	CASSPSPYEQYF	TGTGCCAGCAGCCCCTCTCCCTACGAGCAGTACTTC
TRBV11-2	TRBD1	TRBJ1-6	-	CASSLNPGQGHSPLHF	TGTGCCAGCAGCTTAAACCCGGGACAGGGTCATTCACCCCTCCACTTT
TRBV7-2	-	TRBJ1-2	-	CASSFGGDNYGYTF	TGTGCCAGCAGCTTTGGGGGGGACAACTATGGCTACACCTTC
TRBV5-4	-	TRBJ2-4	-	CASSLAGRGPDIQYF	TGTGCCAGCAGCTTGGCCGGCCGCGGGCCGGACATTCAGTACTTC
TRBV6-2/TRBV6-3	-	TRBJ1-1	-	CASSYRAAGDTEAFF	TGTGCCAGCAGTTATCGGGCAGCCGGGGACACTGAAGCTTTCTTT
TRBV7-3	TRBD1	TRBJ2-2	-	CASRGTGGAGELFF	TGTGCCAGCAGAGGGACAGGGGGCGCCGGGGAGCTGTTTTTT
TRBV27	-	TRBJ1-4	few	CASSGGADEKLFF	TGTGCCAGCAGTGGGGGGGCTGATGAAAAACTGTTTTTT
TRBV30	-	TRBJ1-4	-	CAWSGWGEGEKLFF	TGTGCCTGGAGTGGCTGGGGGGAAGGGGAAAAACTGTTTTTT
TRBV7-9	-	TRBJ2-1	-	CASSLGTDFYNEQFF	TGTGCCAGCAGCTTAGGGACAGACTTTTACAATGAGCAGTTCTTC
TRBV4-3	-	TRBJ1-2	-	CASSQEAGVNYGYTF	TGCGCCAGCAGCCAAGAAGCAGGGGTTAACTATGGCTACACCTTC
TRBV9	TRBD2	TRBJ2-5	-	CASSGTSGRGQETQYF	TGTGCCAGCAGCGGGACTAGCGGGAGGGGCCAAGAGACCCAGTACTTC
TRBV9	TRBD2	TRBJ2-7	-	CASSEGLAGGYEQYF	TGTGCCAGCAGCGAGGGACTAGCGGGGGGCTACGAGCAGTACTTC
TRBV10-3	TRBD1	TRBJ2-7	-	CAISRTGSYEQYF	TGTGCCATCAGCCGGACAGGGTCCTACGAGCAGTACTTC
TRBV25-1	TRBD1	TRBJ2-7	few	CASMGQPAPYEQYF	TGTGCCAGCATGGGACAGCCGGCCCCCTACGAGCAGTACTTC
TRBV10-3	TRBD2	TRBJ2-2	-	CAIGGLAGVKGTGELFF	TGTGCCATCGGTGGACTAGCGGGAGTTAAGGGGACCGGGGAGCTGTTTTTT
TRBV9	TRBD1	TRBJ2-7	-	CASSGPQGRSYEQYF	TGTGCCAGCAGCGGCCCACAGGGGCGCTCCTACGAGCAGTACTTC
TRBV6-5	TRBD1	TRBJ1-5	-	CASTPGQGYQPQHF	TGTGCCAGCACCCCAGGACAGGGCTATCAGCCCCAGCATTTT
TRBV27	-	TRBJ1-1	-	CASKRTGKAFF	TGTGCCAGCAAGAGAACAGGCAAAGCTTTCTTT
TRBV7-6	TRBD1	TRBJ2-2	-	CASSPTSGFRDRATGELFF	TGTGCCAGCAGCCCCACGAGTGGATTTAGGGACAGGGCCACCGGGGAGCTGTTTTTT